The clone carrying this T cell receptor beta chain was recorded a few times. This sample was taken from a study of blood T cells in healthy people across ages. The CDR3 consists of 12 residues. CDR1 is DFQATT, CDR2 SNEGSKA, per germline (reference sequence). V was trimmed by 5 bases and J by 3 bases, leaving 11 bases between them. PCR was performed a second time for 7 to 11 cycles using a sample-barcoded 5' primer and a J-beta primer mix. Each cDNA molecule, via a template-switch adaptor with 12 random nucleotides, was tagged. TCRdb re-called the 5' RACE reads through MiXCR, storing one row per CDR3 protein. The sample consists of roughly 800,000 distinct CDR3 sequences, 55% to 75% of them appearing once.

The sequencing sample was made of blood. V gene TRBV20-1 combines with J gene TRBJ2-7; D is unclear. The TCR originated in a man aged 30 to 39 in good health. The CDR3 DNA reads as TGCAGTGCTGGCCCTACCCACTACGAGCAGTACTTC. It specifies CSAGPTHYEQYF.